Below are 11 T cell receptor beta chains sequenced from a single sample in a study of beta chain features in type 1 diabetes. Study-wide findings and caveats: TCRB CDR3s were moderately but significantly shorter in Type 1 diabetes patients in all four CD4+ subsets.

The sequenced template was cDNA made from the entire isolated RNA. This table comes from immunoSEQ multiplex PCR, and its TCRdb copy is limited to in-frame clones, with some not included. This table holds under 200,000 clones, 6.5% to 8.5% found once. These receptors lack a known antigen. Sequences were obtained from central memory CD4+ T cells from blood. The origin of the receptors is a woman aged 18-29 years with type 1 diabetes.

This clone was counted between two and nine times. This sample also contains other DNA sequences that code for the same CDR3. The CDR3, as DNA: TGCGCCAGCAGCCAGACTAGCGGGAGGGAGACCCAGTACTTC. Protein: CASSQTSGRETQYF. This rearrangement joins TRBV4-1 to TRBJ2-5, with TRBD2 identical over 13 bases. This CDR3 has 14 residues. V lost 3 bases, J lost 5 bases, and 0 bases stayed unmatched. In germline, CDR1 is MGHRA, CDR2 YSYEKL.

This clone occurred a few times. The chain couples TRBV4-3 to TRBJ2-7, with a tentative D call TRBD1 (5 bases). The germline V gene encodes CDR1 LGHNA and CDR2 YSLEER. This CDR3 has 13 residues. Deletions cut 2 bases from V and 7 bases from J, with 12 bases between. CDR3 nucleotide sequence: TGCGCCAGCAGCCAATTCGTCGGACAAGAGCAGTACTTC. It yields the protein CASSQFVGQEQYF.

This clone was picked up a small number of times. The chain employs TRBV7-9 and TRBJ1-2, with a weak D call TRBD1 (6 bases). This CDR3 has 15 amino acids. The V end lost 5 bases, the J end lost 4 bases, and 17 bases lay between the germline ends. Germline CDR1 is SEHNR and CDR2 is FQNEAQ (reference sequence). In DNA form, the CDR3 reads TGTGCCAGCAGCCCAGAGATAGGGGGAATCTATGGCTACACCTTC. It is translated as CASSPEIGGIYGYTF.

The chain uses TRBV7-3 and TRBJ2-1, with TRBD1 matching over 7 bases. The V and J ends lost 1 base and 15 bases, in that order; junction bases with no gene match: 9. Germline CDR1 and CDR2: SGHTA and FQGTGA. CDR3 length equals 13 residues. The CDR3 spells CASSLMNGQVPFF. The CDR3 region has the DNA TGTGCCAGCAGCTTAATGAATGGACAGGTTCCGTTCTTC.

This clone occurred a few times. V and J are TRBV15 and TRBJ2-1, with a tentative D call TRBD2 (6 bases). The germline gives CDR1 LNHNV, CDR2 YYDKDF (reference sequence). The V and J ends lost 0 bases and 0 bases respectively, with 9 bases between them. This CDR3 has 16 residues. CDR3 sequence (DNA): TGTGCCACCAGCAGAGAACCGACTAGCTCCTACAATGAGCAGTTCTTC. Its protein product is CATSREPTSSYNEQFF.

This clone was detected only a few times. The chain recombines TRBV29-1 with TRBJ1-2, with 12 bases lining up with TRBD1. Germline V gene sequence: CDR1 SQVTM, CDR2 ANQGSEA. The CDR3 runs to 15 residues. Trimming cost V 0 bases and J 6 bases; bases outside gene matches: 5. CDR3 amino acids: CSVEDQGTGGHGYTF. CDR3 nucleotide sequence: TGCAGCGTTGAAGATCAGGGGACAGGGGGCCATGGCTACACCTTC.

This rearrangement joins TRBV15 to TRBJ1-2; D gene uncertain. V lost 0 bases to trimming and J lost 8 bases, with 10 bases between them. The CDR3 is 13 amino acids. CDR1 is LNHNV, CDR2 YYDKDF, per germline (reference sequence). The CDR3 sequence is CATSRDLSNGYTF. As DNA, the CDR3 is TGTGCCACCAGCAGAGATCTTTCTAACGGCTACACCTTC.

The chain is built from TRBV4-3 and TRBJ1-1; D not certain. CDR3 length: 14 residues. CDR1 is LGHNA and CDR2 is YSLEER in the germline V gene. Trimming cost V 0 bases and J 2 bases, with 7 bases left between them. The chain's CDR3 is CASSQDLANTEAFF. The CDR3 bases are TGCGCCAGCAGCCAAGATTTAGCAAACACTGAAGCTTTCTTT.

This chain uses TRBV7-2 with TRBJ2-3, with 7 bases aligning to TRBD2. The V gene end was trimmed by 4 bases and the J gene end by 1 base; junction bases not matched to a gene: 5. This CDR3 is built from 15 residues. Germline V gene data show CDR1 as SGHTA and CDR2 as FQGNSA. The CDR3: CASSYNGGGTDTQYF. CDR3 nucleotides: TGTGCCAGCAGCTATAATGGGGGGGGCACAGATACGCAGTATTTT. The full variable domain, its missing parts supplied by reference TRBV7-2 and TRBJ2-3, is GAGVSQSPSNKVTEKGKDVELRCDPISGHTALYWYRQSLGQGLEFLIYFQGNSAPDKSGLPSDRFSAERTGGSVSTLTIQRTQQEDSAVYLCASSYNGGGTDTQYFGPGTRLTVL.

The chain uses TRBV18 and TRBJ1-2, with D uncertain. The germline V gene has CDR1 KGHSH and CDR2 LQKENI. This CDR3 is built from 13 residues. The germline V and J ends were trimmed by 3 bases and 4 bases, with 9 bases remaining between them. The CDR3, as DNA: TGTGCCAGCTCACCCCCGCGCGGCTATGGCTACACCTTC. As protein: CASSPPRGYGYTF.

In this sample, this clone turned up once. The rearrangement links TRBV7-2 to TRBJ2-5, with D possibly TRBD1 on 5 matching bases. Looked up from germline, CDR1 is SGHTA and CDR2 is FQGNSA. The CDR3 is 14 residues long. V lost 1 base and J lost 3, with 9 bases in between. In DNA form, the CDR3 reads TGTGCCAGCAGCTTAGGGGGCTTAGAAGAGACCCAGTACTTC. Amino acids: CASSLGGLEETQYF. The full variable domain, its missing parts supplied by reference TRBV7-2 and TRBJ2-5, is GAGVSQSPSNKVTEKGKDVELRCDPISGHTALYWYRQSLGQGLEFLIYFQGNSAPDKSGLPSDRFSAERTGGSVSTLTIQRTQQEDSAVYLCASSLGGLEETQYFGPGTRLLVL.